Listed here are 13 T cell receptor beta chains from one sample, sequenced in a study of molecular identifiers for immune sequencing clone quantification. TCRdb itself ran the PCR reads through MiXCR, one entry per CDR3 protein. The sample contains approximately 680,000 distinct CDR3 sequences, around 25% of which appear only once. The sequenced material came from naive CD8+ T cells from blood, with Jurkat cell RNA spiked in. Subset defined: FACS-sorted CD8+CD4-CCR7+CD45RA+ naive T cells. The receptors derive from a human donor in good health. Some libraries in this study had Jurkat cell RNA spiked in.

The sample holds many counts of this clonotype. This rearrangement joins TRBV5-1 to TRBJ2-7, with 10 bases matching TRBD1. Germline V CDR1 and CDR2: SGHRS, YFSETQ. The V gene end was trimmed by 4 bases and the J gene end by 5 bases; junction bases not matched to a gene: 9. The CDR3 is made up of 15 amino acids. The CDR3 spells CASSTSDRGFDEQYF. CDR3 bases: TGCGCCAGCAGCACCTCGGACAGGGGGTTCGACGAGCAGTACTTC.

This clonotype was seen a handful of times. The CDR3: CASSEERGGLQETQYF. Written as DNA, the CDR3 is TGTGCCAGCAGCGAAGAGCGGGGGGGCCTGCAAGAGACCCAGTACTTC. The V call is TRBV7-9, the J call TRBJ2-5; TRBD2 aligns across 10 bases. The J segment lost 2 bases and the V segment lost 5 bases, leaving 8 bases of the junction unmatched. Per germline, CDR1 SEHNR and CDR2 FQNEAQ (reference sequence). The CDR3 loop spans 16 amino acids.

This clonotype was counted many times. The chain links TRBV12-3 or TRBV12-4 to TRBJ1-1; D remains unclear. CDR3 length: 16 amino acids. Trimming took 3 bases from V and 0 from J, leaving 14 bases between them. As DNA, the CDR3 is TGTGCCAGCAGTTTCTCGATTCTGACCGTGAACACTGAAGCTTTCTTT. This codes for CASSFSILTVNTEAFF.

Of note for this clonotype: This may be a read error, as it is one base from a much larger clone. The V gene is TRBV12-3 or TRBV12-4, the J gene TRBJ2-1; D gene uncertain. The CDR3 is made up of 13 amino acids. The germline V and J ends were trimmed by 3 bases and 9 bases, with 12 bases remaining between them. CDR3 residues: CASSFPPAREQFF. CDR3 nucleotide sequence: TGTGCCAGCAGTTTTCCCCCCGCCCGTGAGCAGTTCTTC.

For this clonotype: An end of the junction differs from the germline gene, which may be a read error. This chain uses TRBV3-1 with TRBJ1-4; D is unresolved. The CDR3 extends over 16 amino acids. Germline V CDR1 and CDR2: LGHDT, YNNKEL (reference sequence). CDR3 sequence (DNA): TGTGCCAGCAGCCAAGAGGTATATGGCCTCGGGCGAAAACTGCTTTTT. Encoded protein: CASSQEVYGLGRKLLF.

For this clonotype: An end of the junction differs from the germline gene, which may be a read error. The genes are TRBV6-1 and TRBJ2-3; 7 bases match TRBD2. This CDR3 has 15 amino acids. Per germline, CDR1 MNHNS and CDR2 SASEGT. The CDR3 region is CANSEKGLLADTQYF. The CDR3 DNA reads as TGTGCCAACAGTGAAAAGGGACTATTAGCAGATACGCAGTATTTT.

Comment on this clonotype: A much larger clone sits a single nucleotide away, making a read error possible. The chain has TRBV4-3 and TRBJ1-5; 7 bases agree with TRBD1. This CDR3 spans 17 amino acids. In germline, CDR1 is LGHNA, CDR2 YSLEER. CDR3 nucleotide sequence: TGCACCAGCAGCCAAGATAGGACAGGTAATACTCGTCAGCCCCAGCATTTT. This encodes CTSSQDRTGNTRQPQHF.

This clonotype was picked up a small number of times. The V and J genes are TRBV27 and TRBJ1-2, with D perhaps matching TRBD1 (5 bases). The CDR3 has 13 amino acids. The V end was cut by 6 bases, the J end by 4 bases, with 12 bases between. The germline V gene has CDR1 MNHEY and CDR2 SMNVEV (reference sequence). CDR3 in amino acids: CASSLGEAYGYTF. The CDR3 DNA reads TGTGCCAGCAGCTTAGGGGAAGCCTATGGCTACACCTTC.

This clonotype came up a few times. A much larger clone sits a single nucleotide away, making a read error possible. The V and J genes are TRBV12-3 or TRBV12-4 and TRBJ2-3, with TRBD1 matching over 7 bases. This CDR3 comprises 15 residues. The V and J ends lost 5 bases and 4 bases, in that order; junction bases with no gene match: 9. The chain's CDR3 is CASSPRAGGSDTQYF. The CDR3 DNA reads TGTGCCAGCAGTCCCAGGGCAGGGGGTTCAGATACGCAGTATTTT.

This chain connects TRBV28 to TRBJ2-5; D unresolved. The V end lost 10 bases, the J end lost 1 base, and 13 bases lay between the germline ends. Looked up from germline, CDR1 is MDHEN and CDR2 is SYDVKM. CDR3 length: 13 residues. The CDR3 protein is CATNQTPQETQYF. In nucleotides, the CDR3 is TGTGCCACCAATCAGACCCCCCAAGAGACCCAGTACTTC.

About this clonotype: An end of the junction does not agree with germline; a read error may underlie this. The CDR3, as DNA: TGTGCCAGCAGTTTGAAGGACTCCTACGAGCGGTACTTC. The encoded protein is CASSLKDSYERYF. This rearrangement joins TRBV27 to TRBJ2-7; a weak D match, TRBD2 (5 bases). The CDR3 is made up of 13 amino acids. Germline V gives CDR1 MNHEY, CDR2 SMNVEV (reference sequence).

In its sample, this clonotype was seen a few times. The V and J genes are TRBV12-3 or TRBV12-4 and TRBJ2-7, with 9 bases that match TRBD1. V shed 4 bases, J shed 3 bases, and the junction held 4 bases outside the gene matches. The CDR3 length is 14 residues. CDR3 region: CASSWTGVDYEQYF. CDR3 coding DNA: TGTGCCAGCAGTTGGACAGGGGTTGACTACGAGCAGTACTTC.

The rearrangement joins TRBV27 to TRBJ1-2; D may be TRBD1 (6 bases). The CDR3 contains 13 residues. The V gene's germline CDR1 is MNHEY and CDR2 SMNVEV (reference sequence). The V gene lost 1 base and the J gene lost 8 bases, with 11 bases spanning the gap. The CDR3 reads CASSLLGGNGYTF. CDR3 coding DNA: TGTGCCAGCAGTTTATTAGGGGGTAACGGCTACACCTTC.